The 8 T cell receptor beta chains below come from one sample, sequenced in a study of T cell responses to AZD1222 COVID-19 vaccine. Sequenced by immunoSEQ multiplex PCR; TCRdb stores in-frame clones only, minus some. This table has 150,000 to 200,000 clones, roughly 91% appearing once. Sequencing used peripheral blood, obtained 28 days after the second dose of the MenACWY control vaccine. These receptors all stem from an adult who received the MenACWY meningococcal vaccine as a control.

The chain employs TRBV11-2 and TRBJ1-1; D not certain. Germline CDR1 is SGHAT and CDR2 is FQNNGV. CDR3 length: 13 amino acids. V lost 5 bases to trimming and J lost 4 bases, with 11 bases between them. CDR3 protein: CASSHWGTTEAFF. The CDR3 DNA sequence: TGTGCCAGCAGCCACTGGGGAACCACTGAAGCTTTCTTT.

The J gene is TRBJ1-1, the V gene TRBV4-1; D gene ambiguous. V lost 8 bases and J 1 base, leaving 11 bases between the germline ends. CDR3 length: 13 amino acids. The germline gives CDR1 MGHRA, CDR2 YSYEKL. In nucleotides, the CDR3 is TGCGCCAGCGCTTTACAGAGGAACACTGAAGCTTTCTTT. Translation gives CASALQRNTEAFF.

This chain joins TRBV30 and TRBJ1-2; TRBD1 matches 7 bases. CDR1 and CDR2 (germline): GTSNPN, SVGIG (reference sequence). The J segment lost 2 bases and the V segment lost 6 bases, leaving 3 bases of the junction unmatched. The CDR3 is 12 residues long. CDR3 in DNA: TGTGCCTGCAACAGGGGAAACTATGGCTACACCTTC. The encoded protein is CACNRGNYGYTF.

V gene TRBV15 combines with J gene TRBJ1-6, with unresolved D. The germline V and J ends were trimmed by 0 bases and 10 bases, with 13 bases remaining between them. The CDR3 loop spans 15 amino acids. CDR1 LNHNV and CDR2 YYDKDF come from the germline V gene (reference sequence). CDR3: CATSREGGLWSPLHF. The DNA of the CDR3 is TGTGCCACCAGCAGAGAAGGAGGGCTCTGGTCACCCCTCCACTTT. Full variable domain (rest looked up from reference TRBV15 and TRBJ1-6): DAMVIQNPRYQVTQFGKPVTLSCSQTLNHNVMYWYQQKSSQAPKLLFHYYDKDFNNEADTPDNFQSRRPNTSFCFLDIRSPGLGDTAMYLCATSREGGLWSPLHFGNGTRLTVT.

V gene TRBV3-1 (or the pseudogene TRBV3-2) combines with J gene TRBJ2-2; no definite D call. The V end was cut by 1 base, the J end by 11 bases, with 5 bases between. The CDR3 runs to 11 residues. CDR1 LGHDT and CDR2 YNNKEL come from the germline V gene (reference sequence). The CDR3 bases are TGTGCCAGCAGCCAAGCTAGAGAGCTGTTTTTT. Translated: CASSQARELFF.

This sequence joins TRBV19 and TRBJ1-2; D is perhaps TRBD1 (5 bases). Germline CDR1 and CDR2: LNHDA and SQIVND (reference sequence). The CDR3 has 15 residues. Trimming took off 7 bases at V and 7 bases at J, with 22 bases between the two ends. This chain's CDR3 is CASTAFDGGRGGYTF. CDR3 coding DNA: TGTGCCAGTACCGCTTTCGATGGGGGGAGAGGTGGCTACACCTTC.

The chain links TRBV6-5 to TRBJ2-6; possible D gene TRBD2, 6 bases. The germline V gene has CDR1 MNHEY and CDR2 SVGAGI. CDR3 length: 15 residues. V lost 6 bases, J lost 1 base, and 10 bases lay in between. This CDR3 is CASSNGGSGANVLTF. In DNA form, the CDR3 reads TGTGCCAGCAGCAACGGAGGGTCTGGGGCCAACGTCCTGACTTTC.

The chain recombines TRBV3-1 (or the pseudogene TRBV3-2) with TRBJ1-1; 9 bases match TRBD1. Germline loops: CDR1 LGHDT, CDR2 YNNKEL (reference sequence). The CDR3 consists of 13 residues. J gave up 5 bases and V 4 bases, and 2 bases lay outside the gene matches. CDR3 nucleotide sequence: TGTGCCAGCAGCCGGGGACAGGGAACTGAAGCTTTCTTT. It translates to CASSRGQGTEAFF.